This T cell receptor (beta chain) is from a study of blood T cells in healthy people across ages. The V and J ends lost 6 bases and 8 bases, in that order; junction bases with no gene match: 11. The CDR3 contains 14 residues. Per the germline V gene, CDR1 is ENHRY and CDR2 is SYGVKD. With a J-beta primer mix and a sample-barcoded 5' primer, a second PCR ran roughly 6 to 12 cycles. TCRdb re-derived calls from the 5' RACE reads in MiXCR, one entry per CDR3 protein. The data contain about 1.1 million distinct CDR3 sequences, about two fifths of them singletons. The chain uses TRBV10-3 and TRBJ1-2, with 8 positions matching TRBD1. The sequence came from a man younger than 30 in good health. Material for sequencing was blood. The CDR3 reads CAIRNPGQDAGYTF. The CDR3 DNA follows: TGTGCCATCAGGAACCCGGGACAGGATGCCGGCTACACCTTC.